One sample yielded the 15 T cell receptor beta chains listed below, sequenced in a study of blood T cell repertoires in COVID-19. Profiled with immunoSEQ multiplex PCR; TCRdb holds only in-frame clones, not every one. The sample contains about 200,000 clones, 86% of which appear only once. The sample comprised PBMCs or T cells enriched from blood (not recorded which). These receptors were taken from a middle-aged man with acute COVID-19.

The chain employs TRBV6-2 or TRBV6-3 and TRBJ2-2; 9 positions match TRBD1. The CDR3 totals 15 residues. Germline V gives CDR1 MNHEY, CDR2 SVGEGT. J lost 6 bases, V lost 6 bases, and 8 bases had no gene match. DNA for the CDR3: TGTGCCAGCAGCAAGGACAGGGGCGGTCCCGGGGAGCTGTTTTTT. It yields the protein CASSKDRGGPGELFF.

The chain employs TRBV25-1 and TRBJ2-5, with D possibly TRBD2 on 5 matching bases. The CDR3 contains 17 residues. Per germline, CDR1 MGHDK and CDR2 SYGVNS. Trimming left V 3 bases short and J 0 bases short, with 17 bases between. The CDR3 coding sequence is TGTGCCAGCAGTGATCCCAACAGAGGGCGCAACCAAGAGACCCAGTACTTC. This codes for CASSDPNRGRNQETQYF.

This chain joins TRBV7-6 and TRBJ2-5; D call uncertain. Deletions cut 5 bases from V and 5 bases from J, with 12 bases between. This CDR3 has 13 amino acids. CDR1 SGHVS and CDR2 FNYEAQ come from the germline V gene. The CDR3 DNA reads TGTGCCAGCAGCGCCCAAACCGGGGAGACCCAGTACTTC. Its translation: CASSAQTGETQYF.

This clone has just a few counts. The chain recombines TRBV2 with TRBJ2-2; 7 bases agree with TRBD2. The CDR3 has 16 amino acids. Germline CDR1 SNHLY, CDR2 FYNNEI. Trimming cost V 6 bases and J 8 bases; bases outside gene matches: 15. CDR3 residues: CASSNGGIGRQGELFF. DNA of the CDR3: TGTGCCAGCAGCAACGGGGGGATCGGGAGACAAGGGGAGCTGTTTTTT.

V is TRBV6-5 and J is TRBJ2-1; 8 bases align to TRBD1. The CDR3 has 14 residues. The germline CDR1 and CDR2 sequences are MNHEY and SVGAGI. Trimming at V came to 0 bases and at J to 6 bases, leaving 1 base not matched to a gene. The DNA of the CDR3 is TGTGCCAGCAGTTACTCGACAGGGGCCAATGAGCAGTTCTTC. Its translation: CASSYSTGANEQFF.

This clone was observed a handful of times. The chain couples TRBV6-1 to TRBJ1-4, with 11 bases identical to TRBD1. Germline-derived CDR1 and CDR2 are MNHNS and SASEGT. V lost 0 bases, J lost 12 bases, and 0 bases stayed unmatched. This CDR3 is built from 13 residues. CDR3 bases: TGTGCCAGCAGTGAAGCGGGACAGGGGGAACTGTTTTTT. The encoded protein is CASSEAGQGELFF.

V gene TRBV12-3 or TRBV12-4 combines with J gene TRBJ1-4; D uncertain. Trimming took 7 bases from V and 2 from J, leaving 5 bases between them. This CDR3 has 12 residues. CDR3 sequence (DNA): TGTGCCAGCACGCGTACTAATGAAAAACTGTTTTTT. Translation gives CASTRTNEKLFF.

The chain couples TRBV12-3 or TRBV12-4 to TRBJ2-7, with TRBD2 matching over 7 bases. CDR3 length: 13 amino acids. V shed 3 bases, J shed 7 bases, and the junction held 6 bases outside the gene matches. CDR3 nucleotides: TGTGCCAGCAGTTTGGGGGGGATTGGTGAGCAGTACTTC. Its protein product is CASSLGGIGEQYF.

V usage is TRBV12-3 or TRBV12-4 and J usage is TRBJ2-1; D may be TRBD2 (5 bases). The CDR3 is 12 amino acids. Trimming took 7 bases from V and 6 from J, leaving 10 bases between them. The CDR3 sequence: CASKKTSNEQFF. CDR3 bases: TGTGCCAGCAAGAAAACTAGCAATGAGCAGTTCTTC.

The genes are TRBV7-9 and TRBJ1-2; the D is unclear. Germline loops: CDR1 SEHNR, CDR2 FQNEAQ (reference sequence). CDR3 size: 12 residues. V lost 8 bases and J 2 bases, leaving 9 bases between the germline ends. CDR3 region: CASGPPNYGYTF. CDR3 coding DNA: TGTGCCAGCGGCCCACCAAACTATGGCTACACCTTC.

The chain has TRBV5-1 and TRBJ1-6, with D possibly TRBD1 on 6 matching bases. Germline V gene data show CDR1 as SGHRS and CDR2 as YFSETQ. Deletions cut 1 base from V and 4 bases from J, with 12 bases between. This CDR3 has 16 residues. CDR3 amino acids: CASSLRGGSYNSPLHF. In nucleotides, the CDR3 is TGCGCCAGCAGCTTGCGGGGGGGCTCGTATAATTCACCCCTCCACTTT. The full variable domain, rest sourced from reference TRBV5-1 and TRBJ1-6, is KAGVTQTPRYLIKTRGQQVTLSCSPISGHRSVSWYQQTPGQGLQFLFEYFSETQRNKGNFPGRFSGRQFSNSRSEMNVSTLELGDSALYLCASSLRGGSYNSPLHFGNGTRLTVT.

The V and J genes are TRBV20-1 and TRBJ2-1; D uncertain. The germline CDR1 and CDR2 sequences are DFQATT and SNEGSKA (reference sequence). V dropped 5 bases and J dropped 3 bases, with 5 bases sitting between them. This CDR3 has 11 amino acids. The CDR3 loop reads CSAPVYNEQFF. Here the CDR3 DNA reads TGCAGTGCTCCTGTCTACAATGAGCAGTTCTTC.

The chain carries TRBV5-1 and TRBJ2-7; perhaps TRBD2 as D (6 bases). With 1 base removed from V and 2 bases from J, the gap between germline ends came to 16 bases. This CDR3 is 16 amino acids long. Germline assignment: CDR1 SGHRS and CDR2 YFSETQ. CDR3 amino acids: CASSLNVRESPYEQYF. Here the CDR3 DNA reads TGCGCCAGCAGCTTGAACGTCCGGGAGTCACCCTACGAGCAGTACTTC.

The V and J genes are TRBV7-3 and TRBJ2-1, with 9 bases identical to TRBD1. Per germline, CDR1 SGHTA and CDR2 FQGTGA. Trimming took 1 base from V and 6 from J; bases not matched to a gene: 7. The CDR3 loop spans 16 amino acids. The CDR3 sequence: CASSLKGGTGSNEQFF. The CDR3 region has the DNA TGTGCCAGCAGCTTAAAGGGCGGGACAGGGAGCAATGAGCAGTTCTTC.

The chain is built from TRBV11-2 and TRBJ2-7; 9 positions match TRBD1. The germline CDR1 and CDR2 sequences are SGHAT and FQNNGV. This CDR3 spans 14 amino acids. The trim removed 5 bases at V and 5 bases at J, leaving 7 bases unmatched. The DNA for the CDR3 is TGTGCCAGCAGCCCTTGGACAGGGGCAAACGAGCAGTACTTC. Translating gives CASSPWTGANEQYF.